A single T cell receptor (beta chain) is shown here with its context. Using immunoSEQ multiplex PCR, the repertoire was profiled, and TCRdb retains in-frame clones only, with some absent. The sample includes about 210,000 clones, 84% of them seen just once. The data derive from a study of blood T cell repertoires in COVID-19. This CDR3 is 12 amino acids long. The V end lost 3 bases, the J end lost 3 bases, and 3 bases lay between the germline ends. V gene TRBV12-3 or TRBV12-4 combines with J gene TRBJ1-5; D not resolved. The receptor was derived from a man aged 35-49 years who had recovered from COVID-19. Source material: peripheral blood. This chain's CDR3 is CASSFYNQPQHF. The CDR3 bases are TGTGCCAGCAGTTTTTACAATCAGCCCCAGCATTTT.